This T cell receptor beta chain was identified during a study of cytomegalovirus exposure and HLA in healthy donors. This clone was detected only a few times. Its antigen is unknown. Study-level findings and limits: Later work associated more than 15,000 TCR beta sequences with HLA alleles at 0.05 false discovery rate. Many donors carried some public TCRs, although rarity characterized most TCR sequences.

Donors consisted of healthy bone marrow donors. PCR amplification relied on 60 Vbeta primers (plus 13 Jbeta primers). Sequencing used immunoSEQ multiplex PCR; TCRdb keeps in-frame clones, though not all of them. The table lists 140,000 to 150,000 clones, roughly 9.7% of them singletons. Germline V gives CDR1 SGHVS, CDR2 FQNEAQ. The CDR3 has 18 amino acids. Trimming took off 7 bases at V and 2 bases at J, with 23 bases between the two ends. The sequenced material came from PBMCs. The rearrangement uses TRBV7-8 and TRBJ2-2; the D gene is possibly TRBD2 (6 bases). The receptor was derived from a man aged 50 to 60 in good health and CMV-seronegative. CDR3 nucleotides: TGTGCCAGCACCCGCCGGGACTCGGTGTATAGTAACACCGGGGAGCTGTTTTTT. It is translated as CASTRRDSVYSNTGELFF.